The 27 T cell receptor beta chains below all came from one sample that was sequenced in a study of T-cell memory formation after mild COVID-19. TCRdb used MiXCR to reprocess the 5' RACE reads, holding one entry per CDR3 protein. This sample has hundreds of thousands of distinct CDR3 sequences, with about 20% found just once. Sequenced input: PBMCs or a T cell subset sorted from them (not recorded which). The receptor source for this set is an adult woman who had mild COVID-19 (a few samples of this study predate the infection). Cell type and time point are not known.

This clonotype has only a few counts. The chain links TRBV5-1 to TRBJ2-7; 10 bases are a match to TRBD2. Trimming removed 5 bases from V and 7 bases from J; junction bases left unmatched: 15. Germline CDR1 is SGHRS and CDR2 is YFSETQ. This CDR3 contains 16 residues. The CDR3 spells CASRPLAGETQGEQYF. CDR3 DNA sequence: TGCGCCAGCAGGCCCCTAGCGGGAGAAACCCAGGGGGAGCAGTACTTC.

This chain uses TRBV20-1 with TRBJ2-1; tentatively, D is TRBD2 (6 bases). Germline V lookup: CDR1 DFQATT, CDR2 SNEGSKA (reference sequence). The CDR3 is 17 amino acids. V was cut by 6 bases and J by 0 bases, with 21 bases left in between. The CDR3 protein is CSAAPSGLRSSYNEQFF. CDR3 DNA: TGCAGTGCGGCCCCTTCGGGACTGCGAAGCTCCTACAATGAGCAGTTCTTC.

The V and J genes are TRBV5-8 and TRBJ1-2; no clear D gene. CDR1 is SGHTS, CDR2 YDEGEE, per germline. The CDR3 sequence is 14 residues long. Trimming removed 6 bases from V and 1 base from J, with 13 bases in between. The CDR3 sequence: CASTPREVNYGYTF. The CDR3 coding sequence is TGTGCCAGCACCCCGAGGGAGGTTAACTATGGCTACACCTTC.

With regard to this clonotype: The junction differs from germline at one of its ends, possibly a read error. The CDR3 region is CASSLSPLRGDEETQYF. Here the CDR3 DNA reads TGTGCCAGCAGTCTATCCCCACTCAGAGGCGACGAAGAGACCCAGTACTTC. This rearrangement joins TRBV27 to TRBJ2-5; D unclear. The germline gives CDR1 MNHEY, CDR2 SMNVEV (reference sequence). CDR3 length equals 17 residues.

This clonotype was seen more than once but under ten times. The chain uses TRBV9 and TRBJ2-2; possible D gene TRBD2, 5 bases. Germline V gene sequence: CDR1 SGDLS, CDR2 YYNGEE. The CDR3 totals 15 residues. The germline V and J ends were trimmed by 3 bases and 5 bases, with 14 bases remaining between them. CDR3 bases: TGTGCCAGCAGCGGCGAGGGAGTAGGTACCGGGGAGCTGTTTTTT. Protein sequence: CASSGEGVGTGELFF.

In its sample, this clonotype was seen a few times. The CDR3 here is CASSIGLGLNYEQYF. CDR3 bases: TGTGCCAGTAGTATAGGGCTGGGACTGAACTACGAGCAGTACTTC. The chain combines TRBV19 with TRBJ2-7, with a weak D call TRBD2 (6 bases). This CDR3 has 15 amino acids. Trimming shortened V by 1 base and J by 3 bases, and 13 bases separated the two germline ends. Germline V gene sequence: CDR1 LNHDA, CDR2 SQIVND (reference sequence). The whole variable domain, remainder taken from reference TRBV19 and TRBJ2-7, is DGGITQSPKYLFRKEGQNVTLSCEQNLNHDAMYWYRQDPGQGLRLIYYSQIVNDFQKGDIAEGYSVSREKKESFPLTVTSAQKNPTAFYLCASSIGLGLNYEQYFGPGTRLTVT.

This clonotype appeared many times. V is TRBV7-2 and J is TRBJ2-2, with no clear D. The CDR3 runs to 15 residues. The V gene lost 5 bases and the J gene lost 5 bases, with 15 bases spanning the gap. Germline lookup yields CDR1 SGHTA and CDR2 FQGNSA. CDR3 sequence reads: CASSPHPGQTGELFF. The DNA of the CDR3 is TGTGCCAGCAGCCCCCACCCGGGTCAAACCGGGGAGCTGTTTTTT. The full variable domain, rest sourced from reference TRBV7-2 and TRBJ2-2, is GAGVSQSPSNKVTEKGKDVELRCDPISGHTALYWYRQSLGQGLEFLIYFQGNSAPDKSGLPSDRFSAERTGGSVSTLTIQRTQQEDSAVYLCASSPHPGQTGELFFGEGSRLTVL.

This clonotype was recorded once. This sequence joins TRBV4-1 and TRBJ2-7; 8 bases are shared with TRBD1. With 2 bases clipped from V and 2 bases from J, the junction kept 8 bases outside the gene matches. The germline gives CDR1 MGHRA, CDR2 YSYEKL. This CDR3 is built from 16 residues. The CDR3 DNA reads as TGCGCCAGCAGCCAACGCAAACTGGGACAGGCCTACGAGCAGTACTTC. This sequence encodes CASSQRKLGQAYEQYF.

This clonotype showed up just a few times. The chain couples TRBV5-1 to TRBJ2-5; 7 bases are a match to TRBD1. Germline-derived CDR1 and CDR2 are SGHRS and YFSETQ. Trimming removed 5 bases from V and 0 bases from J; junction bases left unmatched: 10. The CDR3 loop spans 16 amino acids. For the CDR3, the DNA is TGCGCCAGCAGATTTGGGACAGCCCCCGACCAAGAGACCCAGTACTTC. Residues: CASRFGTAPDQETQYF.

In this sample, this clonotype turned up many times. The chain uses TRBV2 and TRBJ1-1, with 8 bases fitting TRBD1. Germline trimming cut 4 bases from V and 8 bases from J; bases unmatched to any gene: 9. This CDR3 contains 14 residues. CDR1 and CDR2 (germline): SNHLY, FYNNEI. This chain's CDR3 is CASSAQGQVGEAFF. The CDR3 coding sequence is TGTGCCAGCAGTGCGCAGGGACAGGTTGGGGAAGCTTTCTTT.

The rearrangement joins TRBV4-2 to TRBJ2-7; 11 positions agree with TRBD1. The junction had 6 bases not matched to a gene; V was cut back by 1 base and J by 7 bases. The CDR3 is 15 amino acids. Germline loops: CDR1 LGHNA, CDR2 YNFKEQ. The CDR3 spells CASSQGDRGVREQYF. The CDR3 DNA is TGTGCCAGCAGCCAAGGGGACAGGGGGGTTCGGGAGCAGTACTTC.

This clonotype was recorded a few times. The V gene is TRBV20-1, the J gene TRBJ2-1; D ambiguous. From germline, CDR1 is DFQATT and CDR2 SNEGSKA (reference sequence). V was trimmed by 0 bases and J by 0 bases, leaving 15 bases between them. The CDR3 runs to 17 residues. In nucleotides, the CDR3 is TGCAGTGCTAGAGATCCTGGAGCGCCGAGCTCCTACAATGAGCAGTTCTTC. Translation: CSARDPGAPSSYNEQFF.

The CDR3 loop reads CASSQTTEIEAFF. DNA for the CDR3: TGTGCCAGCTCACAGACGACAGAGATTGAAGCTTTCTTT. This chain links TRBV18 with TRBJ1-1, with D perhaps TRBD1 (5 bases). Trimming removed 4 bases at V and 7 bases at J, with 13 bases between. This CDR3 region has 13 residues. The germline gives CDR1 KGHSH, CDR2 LQKENI.

The rearrangement uses TRBV4-3 and TRBJ1-4; 8 bases agree with TRBD1. Looked up from germline, CDR1 is LGHNA and CDR2 is YSLEER. The CDR3 has 15 amino acids. The junction had 11 bases not matched to a gene; V was cut back by 3 bases and J by 11 bases. For the CDR3, the DNA is TGCGCCAGCAGCCAGATGTCAGCAGGGGGCACGAAACTGTTTTTT. Protein product: CASSQMSAGGTKLFF.

The rearrangement joins TRBV7-9 to TRBJ1-2; D is undetermined. The CDR3 has 14 amino acids. Trimming left V 4 bases short and J 2 bases short, with 11 bases between. Germline-derived CDR1 and CDR2 are SEHNR and FQNEAQ (reference sequence). In nucleotides, the CDR3 is TGTGCCAGCAGCTCCCCTACTGAGAACTATGGCTACACCTTC. Translating gives CASSSPTENYGYTF.

The chain employs TRBV9 and TRBJ2-5; 10 bases line up with TRBD2. V was pared by 6 bases and J by 3 bases, with 8 bases of the junction left unmatched. Germline loops: CDR1 SGDLS, CDR2 YYNGEE. This CDR3 has 15 amino acids. The CDR3, as DNA: TGTGCCAGCACGCCCGGGCTAGCGGGGGAAGAGACCCAGTACTTC. This gives the protein CASTPGLAGEETQYF.

This chain joins TRBV30 and TRBJ1-6; possibly TRBD1 for D (5 bases). The CDR3 consists of 13 residues. V was shortened by 4 bases and J by 9 bases, with 13 bases between the two germline ends. Germline V gene lookup returns CDR1 GTSNPN and CDR2 SVGIG (reference sequence). For the CDR3, the DNA is TGTGCCTGGACGGTGCTGCAGGGTTCACCCCTCCACTTT. Its translation is CAWTVLQGSPLHF.

A single count supports this clonotype. The J gene is TRBJ2-3, the V gene TRBV6-5; D might be TRBD2 (5 bases). Germline V gene sequence: CDR1 MNHEY, CDR2 SVGAGI. This CDR3 comprises 17 residues. V shed 2 bases and J shed 3 bases, with 18 bases lying between them. In DNA, the CDR3 is TGTGCCAGCAGTTACGGGGAGCCGATGTGGGGAACAGATACGCAGTATTTT. Translation: CASSYGEPMWGTDTQYF.

V and J are TRBV20-1 and TRBJ2-7; no firm D call. CDR3 length: 15 residues. CDR1 is DFQATT, CDR2 SNEGSKA, per germline (reference sequence). V shed 0 bases and J shed 0 bases, with 12 bases lying between them. In DNA, the CDR3 is TGCAGTGCTAGAGATCGCAGACCCCTCTCCTACGAGCAGTACTTC. Translating it yields CSARDRRPLSYEQYF.

V gene TRBV4-2 combines with J gene TRBJ2-1; no reliable D call. CDR1 and CDR2 (germline): LGHNA, YNFKEQ. The V end lost 1 base, the J end lost 3 bases, and 13 bases lay between the germline ends. The CDR3 covers 16 residues. The chain's CDR3 is CASSQVGASYYNEQFF. The CDR3 DNA reads as TGTGCCAGCAGCCAAGTCGGAGCCTCCTACTACAATGAGCAGTTCTTC.

A remark on this clonotype: The CDR3 ends on some other residue instead of the conserved phenylalanine or tryptophan, so this is likely a read error. This chain joins TRBV12-3 or TRBV12-4 and TRBJ2-7, with D tentatively TRBD1 or TRBD2 (5 bases each). With 3 bases removed from V and 0 bases from J, the gap between germline ends came to 12 bases. The CDR3 extends over 15 amino acids. The CDR3 protein is CASSFWGTSSYEQYL. In DNA form, the CDR3 reads TGTGCCAGCAGTTTTTGGGGGACGAGCTCCTACGAGCAGTACTTA.

This clonotype came up many times. V is TRBV10-3 and J is TRBJ1-1; 8 bases agree with TRBD1. The V gene end was trimmed by 6 bases and the J gene end by 3 bases; junction bases not matched to a gene: 6. The CDR3 totals 14 residues. Germline CDR1 and CDR2: ENHRY and SYGVKD. The CDR3 bases are TGTGCCATCAGCCGGCAGGGGGCGGACACTGAAGCTTTCTTT. Its translation: CAISRQGADTEAFF.

This clonotype was counted at least ten times. This chain joins TRBV12-3 or TRBV12-4 and TRBJ2-1, with 7 bases aligning to TRBD2. Trimming cost V 5 bases and J 10 bases; bases outside gene matches: 14. This CDR3 has 15 residues. CDR3 bases: TGTGCCAGCAGTATTGACGGGTCGGGAGGTCGGGAGCAGTTCTTC. This sequence encodes CASSIDGSGGREQFF.

This clonotype came up many times. Written as DNA, the CDR3 is TGTGCCACCAAGGAGCGTCGGTTTAACACTGAAGCTTTCTTT. Its translation: CATKERRFNTEAFF. This sequence joins TRBV12-3 or TRBV12-4 and TRBJ1-1; D remains unclear. The V end was cut by 10 bases, the J end by 2 bases, with 17 bases between. This CDR3 spans 14 amino acids.

This chain uses TRBV4-2 with TRBJ1-1; the D gene is possibly TRBD1 (5 bases). V was clipped by 3 bases and J by 3 bases, with 11 bases between them. The CDR3 loop spans 14 amino acids. The germline V gene has CDR1 LGHNA and CDR2 YNFKEQ. CDR3 nucleotides: TGTGCCAGCAGCCATTCAGGGAGGGACACTGAAGCTTTCTTT. Its protein is CASSHSGRDTEAFF.

The V gene is TRBV2, the J gene TRBJ1-4; 7 nucleotides agree with TRBD1. The J segment lost 5 bases and the V segment lost 6 bases, leaving 3 bases of the junction unmatched. There are 13 residues in the CDR3. Looked up from germline, CDR1 is SNHLY and CDR2 is FYNNEI. DNA of the CDR3: TGTGCCAGCAGATCGACAGGGAATGAAAAACTGTTTTTT. Translated, it gives CASRSTGNEKLFF.

This clonotype was counted only a few times. V usage is TRBV5-1 and J usage is TRBJ2-5; 7 nucleotides match TRBD2. J lost 3 bases, V lost 2 bases, and 4 bases had no gene match. The germline V gene encodes CDR1 SGHRS and CDR2 YFSETQ. The CDR3 runs 14 residues. This CDR3 reads CASSLAGTKETQYF. The DNA for the CDR3 is TGCGCCAGCAGCTTAGCGGGGACGAAAGAGACCCAGTACTTC. Based on the CDR3 plus reference TRBV5-1 and TRBJ2-5, the full variable domain is KAGVTQTPRYLIKTRGQQVTLSCSPISGHRSVSWYQQTPGQGLQFLFEYFSETQRNKGNFPGRFSGRQFSNSRSEMNVSTLELGDSALYLCASSLAGTKETQYFGPGTRLLVL.